This TCR beta chain was captured in a study of regulatory T cells in long-lasting Graves disease. This clonotype was detected a few times. Germline loops: CDR1 SGHDT, CDR2 YYEEEE. The CDR3 loop spans 14 amino acids. V gave up 4 bases and J gave up 3 bases; unmatched junction bases: 6. iRepertoire HTBI primers and Arm-PCR of CDR3 regions built TCR beta libraries. TCRdb passed the multiplex PCR reads through MiXCR, listing each CDR3 protein once. The data hold more than 650,000 distinct CDR3 sequences, with 30% observed a single time. Time point given: persistent/refractory GD, antithyroid drugs over 5 years with positive TRAb. With RNA extracted from PBMCs as input, the TCR library was made.

The rearrangement uses TRBV5-6 and TRBJ2-7; 8 bases are shared with TRBD1. Sequences were derived from peripheral blood mononuclear cells (PBMCs), sampled when the disease was refractory, from a patient treated with antithyroid drugs. The clonotype was recovered from a female donor with Graves disease. DNA of the CDR3: TGTGCCAGCAGCGAGCCGGGACAGGACTACGAGCAGTACTTC. This encodes CASSEPGQDYEQYF.